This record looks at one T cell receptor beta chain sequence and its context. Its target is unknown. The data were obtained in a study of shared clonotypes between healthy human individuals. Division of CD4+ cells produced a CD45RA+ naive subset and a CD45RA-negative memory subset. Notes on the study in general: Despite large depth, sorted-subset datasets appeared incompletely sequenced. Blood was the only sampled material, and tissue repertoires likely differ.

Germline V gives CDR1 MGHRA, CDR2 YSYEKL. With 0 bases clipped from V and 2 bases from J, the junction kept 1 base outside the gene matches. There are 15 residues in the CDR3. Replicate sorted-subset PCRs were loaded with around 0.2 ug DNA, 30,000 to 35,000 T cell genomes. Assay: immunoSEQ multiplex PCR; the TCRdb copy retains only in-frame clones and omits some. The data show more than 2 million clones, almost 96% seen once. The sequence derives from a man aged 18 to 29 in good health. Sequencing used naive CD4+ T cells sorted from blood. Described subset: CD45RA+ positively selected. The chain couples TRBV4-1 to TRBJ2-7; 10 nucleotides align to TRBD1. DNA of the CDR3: TGCGCCAGCAGCCAAGAGGACAGGGGGGCCTACGAGCAGTACTTC. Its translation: CASSQEDRGAYEQYF.